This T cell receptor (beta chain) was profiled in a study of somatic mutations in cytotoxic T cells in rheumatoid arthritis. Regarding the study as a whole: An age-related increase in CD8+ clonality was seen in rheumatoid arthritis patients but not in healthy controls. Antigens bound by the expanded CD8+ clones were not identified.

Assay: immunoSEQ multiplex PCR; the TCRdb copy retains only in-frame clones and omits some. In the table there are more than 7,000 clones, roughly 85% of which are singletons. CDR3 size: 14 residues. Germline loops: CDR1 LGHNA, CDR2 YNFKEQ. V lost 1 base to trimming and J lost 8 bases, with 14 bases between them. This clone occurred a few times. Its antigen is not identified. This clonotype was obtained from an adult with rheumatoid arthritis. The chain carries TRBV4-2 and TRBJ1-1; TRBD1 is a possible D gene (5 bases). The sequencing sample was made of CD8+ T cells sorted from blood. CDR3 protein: CASSQVGDGGEAFF. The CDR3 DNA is TGTGCCAGCAGCCAAGTGGGGGATGGGGGGGAAGCTTTCTTT.